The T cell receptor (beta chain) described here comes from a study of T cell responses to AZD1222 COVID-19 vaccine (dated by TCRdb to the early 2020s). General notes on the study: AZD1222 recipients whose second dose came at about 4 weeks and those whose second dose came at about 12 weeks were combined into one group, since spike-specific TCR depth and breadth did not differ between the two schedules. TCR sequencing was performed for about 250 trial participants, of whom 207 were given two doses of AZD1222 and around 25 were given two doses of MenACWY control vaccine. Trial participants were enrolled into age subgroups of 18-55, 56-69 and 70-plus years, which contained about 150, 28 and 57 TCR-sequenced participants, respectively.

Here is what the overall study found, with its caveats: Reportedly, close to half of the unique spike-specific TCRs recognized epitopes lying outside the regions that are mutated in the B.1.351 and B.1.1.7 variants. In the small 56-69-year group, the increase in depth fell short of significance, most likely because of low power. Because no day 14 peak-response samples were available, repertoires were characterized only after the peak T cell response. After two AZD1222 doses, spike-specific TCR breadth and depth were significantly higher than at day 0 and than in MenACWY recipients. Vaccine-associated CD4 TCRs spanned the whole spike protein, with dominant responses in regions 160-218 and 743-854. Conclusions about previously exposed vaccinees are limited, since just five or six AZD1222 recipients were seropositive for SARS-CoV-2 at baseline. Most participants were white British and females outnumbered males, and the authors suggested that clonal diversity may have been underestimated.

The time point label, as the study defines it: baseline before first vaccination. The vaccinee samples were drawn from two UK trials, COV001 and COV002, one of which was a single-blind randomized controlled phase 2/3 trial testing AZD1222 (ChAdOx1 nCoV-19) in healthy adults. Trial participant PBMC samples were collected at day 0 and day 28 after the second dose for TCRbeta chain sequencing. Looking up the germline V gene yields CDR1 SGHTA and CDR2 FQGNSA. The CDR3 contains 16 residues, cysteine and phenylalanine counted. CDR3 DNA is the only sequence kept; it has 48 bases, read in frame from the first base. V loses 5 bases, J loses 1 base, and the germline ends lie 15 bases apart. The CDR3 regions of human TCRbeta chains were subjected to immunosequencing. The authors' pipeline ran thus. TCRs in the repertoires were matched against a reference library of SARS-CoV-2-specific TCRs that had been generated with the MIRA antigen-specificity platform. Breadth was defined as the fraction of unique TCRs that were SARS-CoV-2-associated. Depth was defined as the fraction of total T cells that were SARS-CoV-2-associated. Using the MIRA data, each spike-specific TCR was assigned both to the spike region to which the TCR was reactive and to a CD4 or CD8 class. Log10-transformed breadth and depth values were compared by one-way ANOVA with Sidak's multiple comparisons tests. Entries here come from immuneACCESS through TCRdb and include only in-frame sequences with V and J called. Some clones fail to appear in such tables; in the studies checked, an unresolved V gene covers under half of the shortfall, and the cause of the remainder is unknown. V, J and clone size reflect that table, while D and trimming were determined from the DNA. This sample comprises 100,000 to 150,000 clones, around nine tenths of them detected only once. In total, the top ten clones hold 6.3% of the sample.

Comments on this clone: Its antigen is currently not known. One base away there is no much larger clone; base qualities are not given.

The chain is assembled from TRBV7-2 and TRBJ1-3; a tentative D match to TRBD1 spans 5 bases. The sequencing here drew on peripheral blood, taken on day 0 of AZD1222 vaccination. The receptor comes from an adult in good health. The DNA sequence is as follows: TGTGCCAGCAGCCTCCGTGGGGGGGAGTCTGGAAACACCATATATTTT. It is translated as CASSLRGGESGNTIYF.